This T cell receptor (beta chain) was retrieved from a study of blood T cells in healthy people across ages. Overall study findings and caveats: PBMCs were not sorted, which prevented a conclusive comparison of naive versus antigen-experienced cells.

A second PCR, run for about 6 to 11 cycles, used a sample-barcoded 5' primer plus a J-beta primer mix. TCRdb analysed the 5' RACE reads with MiXCR anew, one entry per CDR3 protein. The sample consists of 1.5 million or so distinct CDR3 sequences, roughly two fifths of them appearing once. With respect to this clonotype: Its matching antigen is unknown.

The source of this sequence is a woman younger than 30 in good health. Material: blood.

The CDR3 sequence is CASSSRAYEQYF. CDR3 in DNA: TGTGCCAGCAGCTCGAGGGCCTACGAGCAGTACTTC. The chain joins TRBV7-9 to TRBJ2-7; D might be TRBD2 (5 bases). Germline V gene lookup returns CDR1 SEHNR and CDR2 FQNEAQ (reference sequence). Trimming shortened V by 4 bases and J by 2 bases, and 6 bases separated the two germline ends. The CDR3 covers 12 residues.